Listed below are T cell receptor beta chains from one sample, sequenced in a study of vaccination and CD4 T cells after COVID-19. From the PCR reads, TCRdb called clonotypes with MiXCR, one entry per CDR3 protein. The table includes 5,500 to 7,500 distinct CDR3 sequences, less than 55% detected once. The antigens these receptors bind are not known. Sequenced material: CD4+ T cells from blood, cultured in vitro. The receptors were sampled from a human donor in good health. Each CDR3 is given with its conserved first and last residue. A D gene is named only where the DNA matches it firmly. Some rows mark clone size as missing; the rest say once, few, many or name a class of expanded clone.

CDR3aa: CASSQERGASANYGYTF; CDR3nt: TGTGCCAGCAGCCAAGAGCGGGGGGCCTCAGCTAACTATGGCTACACCTTC; d_gene: .; len: 17; abundance: .; j_gene: TRBJ1-2; v_gene: TRBV14
CDR3aa: CASSQGLGYTF; CDR3nt: TGTGCCAGTAGTCAGGGCCTTGGCTACACCTTC; d_gene: .; len: 11; abundance: .; j_gene: TRBJ1-2; v_gene: TRBV19
CDR3aa: CASSLSTGHADTQYF; CDR3nt: TGTGCCAGCAGTTTATCGACAGGGCACGCAGATACGCAGTATTTT; d_gene: TRBD1; len: 15; abundance: once; j_gene: TRBJ2-3; v_gene: TRBV27
CDR3aa: CASSLIELSTDTQYF; CDR3nt: TGTGCCAGCAGCTTAATAGAATTGAGCACAGATACGCAGTATTTT; d_gene: .; len: 15; abundance: .; j_gene: TRBJ2-3; v_gene: TRBV11-2
CDR3aa: CASSLTGFSEAFF; CDR3nt: TGTGCCAGCAGCCTCACAGGGTTCTCTGAAGCTTTCTTT; d_gene: .; len: 13; abundance: few; j_gene: TRBJ1-1; v_gene: TRBV7-2
CDR3aa: CASSHGDRESYGYTF; CDR3nt: TGTGCCAGCAGCCACGGGGACAGGGAAAGCTATGGCTACACCTTC; d_gene: TRBD1; len: 15; abundance: .; j_gene: TRBJ1-2; v_gene: TRBV28
CDR3aa: CASSRGNTDTQYF; CDR3nt: TGTGCCAGCAGCCGGGGAAACACAGATACGCAGTATTTT; d_gene: .; len: 13; abundance: .; j_gene: TRBJ2-3; v_gene: TRBV5-4
CDR3aa: CANSSILLAGAVDTQYF; CDR3nt: TGTGCCAACAGTTCGATTTTACTAGCGGGAGCGGTAGATACGCAGTATTTT; d_gene: TRBD2; len: 17; abundance: .; j_gene: TRBJ2-3; v_gene: TRBV27
CDR3aa: CSVILAGYQETQYF; CDR3nt: TGCAGCGTGATACTAGCGGGGTACCAAGAGACCCAGTACTTC; d_gene: TRBD2; len: 14; abundance: once; j_gene: TRBJ2-5; v_gene: TRBV20-1
CDR3aa: CASSAEKTGGGGYTF; CDR3nt: TGCGCCAGCAGCGCTGAAAAGACAGGGGGCGGTGGCTACACCTTC; d_gene: TRBD1; len: 15; abundance: .; j_gene: TRBJ1-2; v_gene: TRBV4-1
CDR3aa: CSARTGTGLSPWYF; CDR3nt: TGCAGTGCTAGAACCGGGACCGGCTTATCCCCATGGTACTTC; d_gene: .; len: 14; abundance: .; j_gene: TRBJ2-7; v_gene: TRBV20-1
CDR3aa: CASSHRGSFSSYEQYF; CDR3nt: TGTGCCAGCAGCCATCGGGGGTCATTCAGCTCCTACGAGCAGTACTTC; d_gene: .; len: 16; abundance: .; j_gene: TRBJ2-7; v_gene: TRBV7-9
CDR3aa: CAFRRWGRETQYF; CDR3nt: TGTGCCTTCCGCAGATGGGGTAGAGAGACCCAGTACTTC; d_gene: .; len: 13; abundance: once; j_gene: TRBJ2-5; v_gene: TRBV30
CDR3aa: CASSTGVGALGGELFF; CDR3nt: TGTGCCAGTAGTACGGGGGTCGGCGCCCTTGGGGGGGAGCTGTTTTTT; d_gene: .; len: 16; abundance: .; j_gene: TRBJ2-2; v_gene: TRBV19
CDR3aa: CASTISGGGHEQYF; CDR3nt: TGTGCCAGCACCATTAGCGGGGGGGGCCACGAGCAGTACTTC; d_gene: TRBD2; len: 14; abundance: .; j_gene: TRBJ2-7; v_gene: TRBV5-4
CDR3aa: CASSLGGGPNEKLFF; CDR3nt: TGTGCCAGCAGCCTCGGAGGAGGCCCTAATGAAAAACTGTTTTTT; d_gene: .; len: 15; abundance: .; j_gene: TRBJ1-4; v_gene: TRBV5-4
CDR3aa: CSARSGGPNQPQHF; CDR3nt: TGCAGTGCTAGATCGGGGGGCCCTAATCAGCCCCAGCATTTT; d_gene: .; len: 14; abundance: .; j_gene: TRBJ1-5; v_gene: TRBV20-1
CDR3aa: CATSDRGAGAYNEQFF; CDR3nt: TGTGCCACCAGTGATAGGGGCGCCGGGGCCTACAATGAGCAGTTCTTC; d_gene: .; len: 16; abundance: .; j_gene: TRBJ2-1; v_gene: TRBV24-1
CDR3aa: CASSAGGPDTGELFF; CDR3nt: TGTGCCAGCTCGGCGGGGGGGCCTGACACCGGGGAGCTGTTTTTT; d_gene: TRBD2; len: 15; abundance: .; j_gene: TRBJ2-2; v_gene: TRBV28
CDR3aa: CASTYAGAGPDTQYF; CDR3nt: TGTGCCAGCACGTACGCGGGAGCTGGCCCAGATACGCAGTATTTT; d_gene: TRBD2; len: 15; abundance: .; j_gene: TRBJ2-3; v_gene: TRBV6-1
CDR3aa: CASSAGGQQGHTIYF; CDR3nt: TGTGCCAGCAGCGCGGGGGGCCAGCAGGGACACACCATATATTTT; d_gene: .; len: 15; abundance: .; j_gene: TRBJ1-3; v_gene: TRBV7-6
CDR3aa: CASSPGGGTGDQPQHF; CDR3nt: TGTGCCAGCAGCCCCGGAGGGGGGACAGGGGATCAGCCCCAGCATTTT; d_gene: TRBD1; len: 16; abundance: .; j_gene: TRBJ1-5; v_gene: TRBV7-9
CDR3aa: CAISPTGGGYEQYF; CDR3nt: TGTGCCATCAGCCCTACAGGGGGCGGATACGAGCAGTACTTC; d_gene: TRBD1; len: 14; abundance: .; j_gene: TRBJ2-7; v_gene: TRBV10-3
CDR3aa: CASSVALGTGAYNEQFF; CDR3nt: TGTGCCAGCAGCGTAGCTTTAGGGACAGGGGCATACAATGAGCAGTTCTTC; d_gene: TRBD1; len: 17; abundance: .; j_gene: TRBJ2-1; v_gene: TRBV9
CDR3aa: CASSHQRHGGRVRDTQYF; CDR3nt: TGCGCCAGCAGCCATCAACGGCACGGGGGAAGGGTGAGGGATACGCAGTATTTT; d_gene: .; len: 18; abundance: .; j_gene: TRBJ2-3; v_gene: TRBV4-1
CDR3aa: CASSLSYNSYEQYF; CDR3nt: TGTGCCAGCAGTTTGTCGTACAACTCCTACGAGCAGTACTTC; d_gene: .; len: 14; abundance: .; j_gene: TRBJ2-7; v_gene: TRBV27
CDR3aa: CASRYLWGRQDTGELFF; CDR3nt: TGTGCCAGCAGATACCTCTGGGGCAGGCAAGACACCGGGGAGCTGTTTTTT; d_gene: .; len: 17; abundance: .; j_gene: TRBJ2-2; v_gene: TRBV6-5
CDR3aa: CATSGAGRSQETQYF; CDR3nt: TGCGCCACCAGTGGAGCGGGGAGATCCCAAGAGACCCAGTACTTC; d_gene: TRBD2; len: 15; abundance: once; j_gene: TRBJ2-5; v_gene: TRBV5-1
CDR3aa: CASSFRQGVNYEQYF; CDR3nt: TGTGCCAGCAGTTTCCGACAGGGAGTAAACTACGAGCAGTACTTC; d_gene: TRBD1; len: 15; abundance: .; j_gene: TRBJ2-7; v_gene: TRBV27
CDR3aa: CASSWPGTSGVNEQFF; CDR3nt: TGTGCCAGCAGTTGGCCCGGGACTAGCGGGGTTAATGAGCAGTTCTTC; d_gene: TRBD2; len: 16; abundance: .; j_gene: TRBJ2-1; v_gene: TRBV12-3/TRBV12-4
CDR3aa: CASSLKGAPRAFF; CDR3nt: TGTGCCAGCAGCTTAAAAGGGGCCCCAAGGGCTTTCTTT; d_gene: .; len: 13; abundance: .; j_gene: TRBJ1-1; v_gene: TRBV7-2